These 2 T cell receptor beta chains were all obtained from the same sample, sequenced in a study of post-analysis software for immune sequencing data. General observations from the study: TRBV5-6, TRBV5-1 and TRBV20-1 belonged to a set of roughly 5 TRBV segments that were more frequent in patients than controls.

No antigens are known for them. Tagging with unique molecular identifiers was a feature of the TCR beta cDNA libraries. TCRdb analysed the PCR reads with MiXCR anew, one entry per CDR3 protein. The table records fewer than 600,000 distinct CDR3 sequences, around 40% of them present only once. Material: blood. The receptors here all came from a girl aged 5 to 17 with multiple sclerosis.

This clonotype was seen a handful of times. The chain has TRBV7-3 and TRBJ2-7, with D hard to call. Germline lookup yields CDR1 SGHTA and CDR2 FQGTGA. The CDR3 is 13 residues long. Between the trimmed V and J ends, which lost 1 base and 5 bases, there was a span of 9 bases. CDR3: CASSLIRGNEQYF. CDR3 DNA sequence: TGTGCCAGCAGCTTAATACGAGGTAACGAGCAGTACTTC.

CDR3 DNA: TGCGCCAGCAGCCAAGATCCGGGAGGGCCCGGCGAGACCCAGTACTTC. It yields the protein CASSQDPGGPGETQYF. The rearrangement links TRBV4-1 to TRBJ2-5, with TRBD2 matching 8 bases. Germline V gene data show CDR1 as MGHRA and CDR2 as YSYEKL. V lost 0 bases, J lost 5 bases, and 8 bases stayed unmatched. This CDR3 has 16 residues.